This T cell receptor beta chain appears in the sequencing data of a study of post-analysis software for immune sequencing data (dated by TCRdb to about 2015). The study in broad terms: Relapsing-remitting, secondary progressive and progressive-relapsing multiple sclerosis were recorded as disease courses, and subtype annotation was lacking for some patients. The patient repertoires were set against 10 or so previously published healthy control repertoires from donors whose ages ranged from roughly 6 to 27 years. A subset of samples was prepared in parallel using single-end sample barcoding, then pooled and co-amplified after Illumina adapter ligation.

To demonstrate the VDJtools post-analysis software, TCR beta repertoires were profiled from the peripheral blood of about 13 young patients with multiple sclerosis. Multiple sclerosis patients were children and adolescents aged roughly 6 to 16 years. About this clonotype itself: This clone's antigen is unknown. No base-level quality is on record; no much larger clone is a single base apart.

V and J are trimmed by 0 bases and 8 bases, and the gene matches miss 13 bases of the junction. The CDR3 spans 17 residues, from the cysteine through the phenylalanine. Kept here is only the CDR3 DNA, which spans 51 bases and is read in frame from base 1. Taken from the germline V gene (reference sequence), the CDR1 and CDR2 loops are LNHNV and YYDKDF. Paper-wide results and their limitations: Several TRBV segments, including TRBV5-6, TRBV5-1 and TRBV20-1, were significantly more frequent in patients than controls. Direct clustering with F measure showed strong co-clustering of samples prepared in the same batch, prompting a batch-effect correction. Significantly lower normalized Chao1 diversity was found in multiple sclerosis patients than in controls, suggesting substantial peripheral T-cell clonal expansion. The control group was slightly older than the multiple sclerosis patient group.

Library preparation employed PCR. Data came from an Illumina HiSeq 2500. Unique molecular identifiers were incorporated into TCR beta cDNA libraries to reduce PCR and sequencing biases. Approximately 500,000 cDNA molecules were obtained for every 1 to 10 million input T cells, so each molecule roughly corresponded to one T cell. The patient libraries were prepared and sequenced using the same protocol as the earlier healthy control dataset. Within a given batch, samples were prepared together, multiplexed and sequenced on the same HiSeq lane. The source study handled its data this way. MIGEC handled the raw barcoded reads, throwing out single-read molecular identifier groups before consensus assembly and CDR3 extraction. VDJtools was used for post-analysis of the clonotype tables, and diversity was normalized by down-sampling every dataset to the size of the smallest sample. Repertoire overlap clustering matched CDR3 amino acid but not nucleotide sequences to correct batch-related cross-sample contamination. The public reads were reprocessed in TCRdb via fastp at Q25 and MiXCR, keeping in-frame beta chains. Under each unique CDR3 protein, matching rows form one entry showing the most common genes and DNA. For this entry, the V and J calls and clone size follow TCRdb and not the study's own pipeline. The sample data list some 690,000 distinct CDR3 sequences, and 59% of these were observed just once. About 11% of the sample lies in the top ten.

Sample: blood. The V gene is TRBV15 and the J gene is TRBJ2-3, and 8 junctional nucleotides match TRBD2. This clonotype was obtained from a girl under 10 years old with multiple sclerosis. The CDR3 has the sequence CATSRDKGSGSVATQYF. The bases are TGTGCCACCAGCAGAGATAAAGGGAGCGGGAGTGTCGCTACGCAGTATTTT. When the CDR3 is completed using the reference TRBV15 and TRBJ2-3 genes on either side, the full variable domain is DAMVIQNPRYQVTQFGKPVTLSCSQTLNHNVMYWYQQKSSQAPKLLFHYYDKDFNNEADTPDNFQSRRPNTSFCFLDIRSPGLGDTAMYLCATSRDKGSGSVATQYFGPGTRLTVL.